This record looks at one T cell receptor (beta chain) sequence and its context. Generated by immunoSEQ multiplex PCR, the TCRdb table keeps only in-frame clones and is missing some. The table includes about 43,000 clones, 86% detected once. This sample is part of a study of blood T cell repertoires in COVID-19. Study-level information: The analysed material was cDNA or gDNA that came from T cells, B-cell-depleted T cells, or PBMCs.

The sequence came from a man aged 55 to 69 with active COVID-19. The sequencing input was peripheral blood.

CDR3 in DNA: TGTGCCAGCAGTTTAGCTATACAGGGGGCGCGTGAGACCCAGTACTTC. It is translated as CASSLAIQGARETQYF. The chain combines TRBV27 with TRBJ2-5, with 9 bases identical to TRBD1. The V gene end was trimmed by 2 bases and the J gene end by 5 bases; junction bases not matched to a gene: 9. The CDR3 sequence is 16 residues long. The germline V gene encodes CDR1 MNHEY and CDR2 SMNVEV (reference sequence).